These T cell receptor beta chains were read from a single sample in a study of T cell responses to AZD1222 COVID-19 vaccine. Libraries were prepared by immunoSEQ multiplex PCR; TCRdb keeps only in-frame clonotypes and omits some of them. The sample records approximately 210,000 clones, 90% to 95% being singletons. The sequenced sample was peripheral blood, obtained 28 days after the second AZD1222 dose. All receptors come from an adult who received the AZD1222 COVID-19 vaccine. Each CDR3 is given with its conserved first and last residue. A D gene is named only where the DNA matches it firmly. Clone size, where shown, is once, few, many, or a class for clones that have expanded.

j_gene | v_gene | abundance | d_gene | CDR3nt | CDR3aa
TRBJ1-2 | TRBV27 | . | TRBD1 | TGTGCCAGCAGGTCCGGGACAGGGGGGGCGTACTATGGCTACACCTTC | CASRSGTGGAYYGYTF
TRBJ2-1 | TRBV7-8 | . | . | TGTGCCAGCAGCTCCGGGGACTCTGAAATTCCGAATGAGCAGTTCTTC | CASSSGDSEIPNEQFF
TRBJ1-1 | TRBV4-2 | . | . | TGTGCCAGCAGCCAAGATGTTGGAGGGGTCAACACTGAAGCTTTCTTT | CASSQDVGGVNTEAFF
TRBJ2-7 | TRBV19 | . | TRBD1 | TGTGCCAGTAGAGAGGAAGGACAGGGGGCGTCGGAGCAGTACTTC | CASREEGQGASEQYF
TRBJ1-5 | TRBV30 | . | . | TGTGCCTGGAGAGGGGGGGGCAATCAGCCCCAGCATTTT | CAWRGGGNQPQHF
TRBJ2-7 | TRBV28 | . | TRBD1 | TGTGCCAGCAGTTACCAGGGGGCATACGAGCAGTACTTC | CASSYQGAYEQYF
TRBJ2-1 | TRBV9 | . | . | TGTGCCAGCAGCGTAGTAAGCGGAGATAATGAGCAGTTCTTC | CASSVVSGDNEQFF
TRBJ1-4 | TRBV9 | once | TRBD1 | TGTGCCAGCAGCGCGGGGGGACAGGCGAATGAAAAACTGTTTTTT | CASSAGGQANEKLFF
TRBJ1-2 | TRBV6-5 | . | . | TGTGCCAGCAGTTACTCGGGGGCCGCCCGATGGAAGGCCTTC | CASSYSGAARWKAF
TRBJ2-3 | TRBV7-8 | . | TRBD2 | TGTGCCAGCTCCAATGGGGACTACGGTACAGATACGCAGTATTTT | CASSNGDYGTDTQYF
TRBJ2-1 | TRBV3-1/TRBV3-2 | once | TRBD2 | TGTGCCAGCAGCCGGGGGGGGAGCTCCTACAATGAGCAGTTCTTC | CASSRGGSSYNEQFF
TRBJ1-6 | TRBV9 | . | TRBD1 | TGTGCCAGCAGCGTAAAGACAGGGGGTCGGAATTCACCCCTCCACTTT | CASSVKTGGRNSPLHF
TRBJ1-4 | TRBV16 | once | TRBD1 | TGTGCCAGCAGCCCCACAGGGGGGATTTCAACTAATGAAAAACTGTTTTTT | CASSPTGGISTNEKLFF
TRBJ2-2 | TRBV4-3 | . | TRBD2 | TGCGCCAGCAGCCGGGGACTAGCGGTGAACACCGGGGAGCTGTTTTTT | CASSRGLAVNTGELFF
TRBJ1-2 | TRBV30 | once | TRBD1 | TGTGCCTGGGAGAAGGACAGGGATGGCTACACCTTC | CAWEKDRDGYTF
TRBJ2-1 | TRBV24-1 | . | . | TGTGCCGCCTCTTACGGGGGTATGCAGTTCTTC | CAASYGGMQFF
TRBJ1-5 | TRBV27 | . | . | TGTGCCAGCAGCAATGACGGACGAGAGCCCCAGCATTTT | CASSNDGREPQHF
TRBJ2-1 | TRBV27 | . | . | TGTGCCAGCAGCCAAACGATCCCGTCTTTCGGGCTCAATGAGCAGTTCTTC | CASSQTIPSFGLNEQFF
TRBJ1-4 | TRBV2 | . | . | TGTGCCAGCAGTCTCGTCCGAACGCCTGGTGAAAAACTGTTTTTT | CASSLVRTPGEKLFF
TRBJ1-2 | TRBV6-5 | . | TRBD1 | TGTGCCAGCAGTTACTCGAAGGGACAGACCCGGGGGGGCTACACCTTC | CASSYSKGQTRGGYTF
TRBJ1-5 | TRBV19 | . | TRBD1 | TGTGCCAGTATCCCCTCCGGACAGGGCCCCAGACCCCAGCATTTT | CASIPSGQGPRPQHF
TRBJ2-2 | TRBV10-3 | . | . | TGTGCCATCAGCCTTTACCCCGACTACACCGGGGAGCTGTTTTTT | CAISLYPDYTGELFF
TRBJ1-5 | TRBV2 | . | . | TGTGCCAGCAAAGAGGAATCTTTTAGCAATCAGCCCCAGCATTTT | CASKEESFSNQPQHF
TRBJ2-6 | TRBV5-1 | . | TRBD1 | TGCGCCAGCAGCCTGTATCCCCAGGGACAGGAGCCTACTGGGGCCAACGTCCTGACTTTC | CASSLYPQGQEPTGANVLTF
TRBJ1-5 | TRBV24-1 | . | TRBD1 | TGTGCCACCAGTGACTCCGGGACAGGGGGGATCCGAGGAGAGCCCCAGCATTTT | CATSDSGTGGIRGEPQHF
TRBJ1-6 | TRBV6-4 | . | TRBD1 | TGTGCCAGCAGTGACCGGCTACAGGGGATTAATTCACCCCTCCACTTT | CASSDRLQGINSPLHF
TRBJ1-4 | TRBV6-5 | . | . | TGTGCCAGCAGTCCCACCTGGACAGTCGAAAAACTGTTTTTT | CASSPTWTVEKLFF
TRBJ2-1 | TRBV9 | . | TRBD2 | TGTGCCAGCAGCGTAGGATCTGCTAGCGGGAGCCATGAGCAGTTCTTC | CASSVGSASGSHEQFF
TRBJ2-1 | TRBV7-9 | . | TRBD2 | TGTGCCAGCAGCTTCCTAGCGGGACTAGCCCCCGATGAGCAGTTCTTC | CASSFLAGLAPDEQFF
TRBJ2-3 | TRBV11-3 | . | TRBD2 | TGTGCCAGCAGCCCGGGACTAGCGGGATCCAACACCACCACAGATACGCAGTATTTT | CASSPGLAGSNTTTDTQYF
TRBJ2-1 | TRBV23-1 | . | . | TGCGCCAGGACGTTGGGGGAGTTCTTC | CARTLGEFF
TRBJ2-7 | TRBV28 | . | TRBD1 | TGTGCCAGCAGTCCCCCGGGACAGGGGGCGTACGAGCAGTACTTC | CASSPPGQGAYEQYF
TRBJ2-7 | TRBV10-3 | . | . | TGTGCCATCAGTGGTGGGGTTACCTACGAGCAGTACTTC | CAISGGVTYEQYF
TRBJ2-7 | TRBV7-9 | few | . | TGTGCCAGCAGCCATGCCCCTAAACAGGGCACGTACACTTACGAGCAGTACTTC | CASSHAPKQGTYTYEQYF
TRBJ1-2 | TRBV28 | . | . | TGTGCCAGCAGCCAACAGGGTGGGGGCTATGGCTACACCTTC | CASSQQGGGYGYTF
TRBJ1-1 | TRBV19 | . | . | TGTGCCACACGACACAGGGTTTTGGGAACTGAAGCTTTCTTT | CATRHRVLGTEAFF
TRBJ1-2 | TRBV4-2 | . | . | TGTGCCAGCAGCCAAGTGGACCCATCAAGCTACACCTTC | CASSQVDPSSYTF
TRBJ2-1 | TRBV5-1 | once | . | TGCGCCAGCAGCTTGGTCGCAGGGTCATCCTACAATGAGCAGTTCTTC | CASSLVAGSSYNEQFF
TRBJ2-1 | TRBV5-5 | . | . | TGTGCCAGCGAGAGGATGGGCGGGGAGCAGTTCTTC | CASERMGGEQFF
TRBJ2-3 | TRBV10-1 | . | TRBD2 | TGCGCCAGCAGTGACGGACTAGCGGTTACAGATACGCAGTATTTT | CASSDGLAVTDTQYF
TRBJ1-2 | TRBV2 | . | . | TGTGCCAGCAGTGGTGGCACTAACTATGGCTACACCTTC | CASSGGTNYGYTF
TRBJ2-1 | TRBV6-5 | . | TRBD2 | TGTGCCAGCAGACCGGGACTAGCGGGTTACAATGAGCAGTTCTTC | CASRPGLAGYNEQFF
TRBJ2-1 | TRBV7-2 | . | . | TGTGCCAGCAGGAAGCGGGTAGACAATGAGCAGTTCTTC | CASRKRVDNEQFF
TRBJ2-7 | TRBV18 | . | . | TGTGCCAGCTCACCACGTAGAGAAAGCGGGTACGAGCAGTACTTC | CASSPRRESGYEQYF
TRBJ2-3 | TRBV11-3 | once | TRBD1 | TGTGCCAGCAGCCTTTACCGGGACAGGGGGCCAGATACGCAGTATTTT | CASSLYRDRGPDTQYF
TRBJ1-4 | TRBV28 | . | . | TGTGCCAGCACACGACAGGATTATAATGAAAAACTGTTTTTT | CASTRQDYNEKLFF
TRBJ1-5 | TRBV19 | few | . | TGTGCCAGTAGTGGGAGACAGACGGGTAGCAATCAGCCCCAGCATTTT | CASSGRQTGSNQPQHF
TRBJ2-5 | TRBV2 | . | . | TGTGCCAGCAGCCCGGACTTACAAGAGACCCAGTACTTC | CASSPDLQETQYF
TRBJ1-5 | TRBV28 | . | TRBD1 | TGTGCCAGCAGTTCTCGGACAGGGGGCAGGACCCAGCATTTT | CASSSRTGGRTQHF
TRBJ2-7 | TRBV5-5 | . | . | TGTGCCAGCAGCTTGGGGCCGGGACTGGTTGAGTACGAGCAGTACTTC | CASSLGPGLVEYEQYF
TRBJ2-7 | TRBV28 | . | . | TGTGCCAGCAGGCCCGCCGGGGCTGGTTACGAGCAGTACTTC | CASRPAGAGYEQYF
TRBJ1-1 | TRBV7-3 | . | . | TGTGCCAGCAGCTTATGGGGTGGACCTGAAGCTTTCTTT | CASSLWGGPEAFF
TRBJ1-2 | TRBV9 | . | . | TGTGCCAGCAGCATTCATGTAGCTAACTATGGCTACACCTTC | CASSIHVANYGYTF
TRBJ2-1 | TRBV24-1 | . | . | TGTGCCACCAGTGTTTTACAGGATTACTCCTACAATGAGCAGTTCTTC | CATSVLQDYSYNEQFF
TRBJ2-1 | TRBV11-3 | . | TRBD1 | TGTGCCAGCAGCGCCCCAGGACAGGATTACAATGAGCAGTTCTTC | CASSAPGQDYNEQFF
TRBJ1-4 | TRBV6-2/TRBV6-3 | . | . | TGTGCCAGCAGTTACTCGATGGTCTCCCAGGACAATGAAAAACTGTTTTTT | CASSYSMVSQDNEKLFF
TRBJ2-1 | TRBV11-2 | . | . | TGTGCCAGCAGCTTAGTTGCGTTTGAGCAGTTCTTC | CASSLVAFEQFF